This T cell receptor (beta chain) comes out of a study of T-cell memory formation after mild COVID-19. MiXCR was run by TCRdb on the 5' RACE reads, yielding one entry per CDR3 protein. The data show 30,000 or so distinct CDR3 sequences, around 20% seen once. Study findings and constraints: Shrinking CD4+ clones were chiefly CM and EM; CD8+ ones were chiefly EMRA. Later expanders leaned CD4+, whereas day 15 to 85 contracting clones were balanced CD4/CD8.

This CDR3 region has 16 residues. Trimming removed 5 bases at V and 0 bases at J, with 13 bases between. This clonotype was observed at least ten times. Its antigen is unidentified. The sequenced material came from PBMCs or a T cell subset sorted from them (not recorded which). The sequence came from an adult who had mild COVID-19 (a few samples of this study predate the infection). Cell type and time point are not known. The J gene is TRBJ1-4, the V gene TRBV12-3 or TRBV12-4; no clear D. This chain's CDR3 is CASSPYGSPTNEKLFF. The DNA of the CDR3 is TGTGCCAGCAGTCCCTATGGCAGCCCAACTAATGAAAAACTGTTTTTT.